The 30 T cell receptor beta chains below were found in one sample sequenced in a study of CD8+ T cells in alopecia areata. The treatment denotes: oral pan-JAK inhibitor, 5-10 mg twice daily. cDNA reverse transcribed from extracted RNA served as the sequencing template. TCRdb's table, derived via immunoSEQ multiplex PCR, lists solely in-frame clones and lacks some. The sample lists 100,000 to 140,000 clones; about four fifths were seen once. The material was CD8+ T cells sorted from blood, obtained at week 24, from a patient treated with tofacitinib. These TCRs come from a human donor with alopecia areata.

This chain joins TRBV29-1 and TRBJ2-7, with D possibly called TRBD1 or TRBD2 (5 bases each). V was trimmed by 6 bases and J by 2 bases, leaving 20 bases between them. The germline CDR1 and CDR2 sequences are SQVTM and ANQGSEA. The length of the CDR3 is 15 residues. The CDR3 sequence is CSVQRRGEGTYEQYF. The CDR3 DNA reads TGCAGCGTCCAACGGAGAGGGGAAGGAACCTACGAGCAGTACTTC.

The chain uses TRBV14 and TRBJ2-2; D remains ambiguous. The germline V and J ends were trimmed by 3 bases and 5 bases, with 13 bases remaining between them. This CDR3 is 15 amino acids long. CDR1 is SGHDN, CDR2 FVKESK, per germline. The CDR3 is CASSQAPSGTGELFF. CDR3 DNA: TGTGCCAGCAGCCAGGCTCCGTCAGGAACCGGGGAGCTGTTTTTT. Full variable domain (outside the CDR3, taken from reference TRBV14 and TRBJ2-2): EAGVTQFPSHSVIEKGQTVTLRCDPISGHDNLYWYRRVMGKEIKFLLHFVKESKQDESGMPNNRFLAERTGGTYSTLKVQPAELEDSGVYFCASSQAPSGTGELFFGEGSRLTVL.

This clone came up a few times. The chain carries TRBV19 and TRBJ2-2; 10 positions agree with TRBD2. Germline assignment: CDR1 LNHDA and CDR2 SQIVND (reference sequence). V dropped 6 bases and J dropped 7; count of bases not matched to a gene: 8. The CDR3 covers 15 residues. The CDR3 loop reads CASSPGLAIIGELFF. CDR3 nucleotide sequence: TGTGCCAGTAGCCCGGGACTAGCGATTATCGGGGAGCTGTTTTTT. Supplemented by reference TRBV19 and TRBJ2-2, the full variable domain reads DGGITQSPKYLFRKEGQNVTLSCEQNLNHDAMYWYRQDPGQGLRLIYYSQIVNDFQKGDIAEGYSVSREKKESFPLTVTSAQKNPTAFYLCASSPGLAIIGELFFGEGSRLTVL.

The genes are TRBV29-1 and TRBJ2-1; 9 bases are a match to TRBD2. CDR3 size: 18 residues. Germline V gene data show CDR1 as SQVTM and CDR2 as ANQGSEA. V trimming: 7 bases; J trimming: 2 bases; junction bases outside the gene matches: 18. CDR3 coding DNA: TGCAGCGGGGAAGGTGGTAGCGGGGGATCTAAAGCCTACAATGAGCAGTTCTTC. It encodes CSGEGGSGGSKAYNEQFF.

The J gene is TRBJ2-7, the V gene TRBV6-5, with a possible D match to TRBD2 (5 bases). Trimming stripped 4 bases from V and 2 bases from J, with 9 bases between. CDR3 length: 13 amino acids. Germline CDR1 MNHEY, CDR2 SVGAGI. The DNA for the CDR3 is TGTGCCAGCAGTTTGAGGGAACCCTACGAGCAGTACTTC. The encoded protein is CASSLREPYEQYF.

CDR3: CASTSAGGSQETQYF. CDR3 DNA sequence: TGTGCCAGCACCTCTGCAGGGGGTTCCCAAGAGACCCAGTACTTC. The rearrangement links TRBV6-6 to TRBJ2-5; 7 bases align to TRBD1. Germline V lookup: CDR1 MNHNY, CDR2 SVGAGI (reference sequence). The J segment lost 1 base and the V segment lost 7 bases, leaving 9 bases of the junction unmatched. The CDR3 runs 15 residues.

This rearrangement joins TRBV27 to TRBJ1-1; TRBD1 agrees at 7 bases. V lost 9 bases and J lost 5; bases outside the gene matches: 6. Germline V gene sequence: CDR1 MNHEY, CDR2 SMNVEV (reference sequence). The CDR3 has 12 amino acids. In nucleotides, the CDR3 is TGTGCCAGTTTCAGGGGGGGGACTGAAGCTTTCTTT. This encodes CASFRGGTEAFF.

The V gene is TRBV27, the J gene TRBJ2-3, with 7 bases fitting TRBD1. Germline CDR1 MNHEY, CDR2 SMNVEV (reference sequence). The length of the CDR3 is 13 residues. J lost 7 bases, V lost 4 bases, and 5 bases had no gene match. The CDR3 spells CASSSTGSYTQYF. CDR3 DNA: TGTGCCAGCAGTTCGACAGGGTCATATACGCAGTATTTT.

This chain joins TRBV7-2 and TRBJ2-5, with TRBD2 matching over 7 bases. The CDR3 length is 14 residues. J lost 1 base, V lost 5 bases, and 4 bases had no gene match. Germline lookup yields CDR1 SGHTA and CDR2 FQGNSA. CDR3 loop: CASSPGGTQETQYF. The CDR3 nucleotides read TGTGCCAGCAGCCCGGGGGGAACCCAAGAGACCCAGTACTTC.

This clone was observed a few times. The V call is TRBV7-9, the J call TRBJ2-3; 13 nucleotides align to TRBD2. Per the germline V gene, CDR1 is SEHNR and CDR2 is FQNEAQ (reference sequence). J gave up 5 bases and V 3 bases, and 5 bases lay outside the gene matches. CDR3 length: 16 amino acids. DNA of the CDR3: TGTGCCAGCAGCTTCACTAGCGGGGGGGCCAAAGATACGCAGTATTTT. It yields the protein CASSFTSGGAKDTQYF.

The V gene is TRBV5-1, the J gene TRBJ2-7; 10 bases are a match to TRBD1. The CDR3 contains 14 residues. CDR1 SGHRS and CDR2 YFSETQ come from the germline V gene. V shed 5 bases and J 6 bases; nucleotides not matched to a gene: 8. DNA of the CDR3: TGCGCCAGCAGAAAGGACGGGACAGGGGTCGAGCAGTACTTC. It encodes CASRKDGTGVEQYF.

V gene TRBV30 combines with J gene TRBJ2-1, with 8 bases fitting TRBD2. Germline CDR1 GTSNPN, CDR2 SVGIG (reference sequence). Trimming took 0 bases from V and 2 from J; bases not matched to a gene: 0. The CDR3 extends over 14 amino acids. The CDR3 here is CAWSVAGAYNEQFF. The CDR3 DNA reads TGTGCCTGGAGTGTAGCGGGGGCCTACAATGAGCAGTTCTTC.

Here the CDR3 reads CSVEGLAGAPDTQYF. In nucleotides, the CDR3 is TGCAGCGTTGAAGGGCTAGCGGGGGCCCCAGATACGCAGTATTTT. V and J are TRBV29-1 and TRBJ2-3; 10 bases fit TRBD2. V gave up 1 base and J gave up 4 bases; unmatched junction bases: 5. The V gene's germline CDR1 is SQVTM and CDR2 ANQGSEA. CDR3 size: 15 residues.

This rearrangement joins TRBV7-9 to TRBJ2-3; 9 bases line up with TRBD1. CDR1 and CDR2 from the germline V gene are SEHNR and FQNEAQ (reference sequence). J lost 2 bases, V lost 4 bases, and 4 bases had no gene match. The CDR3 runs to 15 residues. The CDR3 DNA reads TGTGCCAGCAGCTCCGGACAGGGGATCACAGATACGCAGTATTTT. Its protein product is CASSSGQGITDTQYF.

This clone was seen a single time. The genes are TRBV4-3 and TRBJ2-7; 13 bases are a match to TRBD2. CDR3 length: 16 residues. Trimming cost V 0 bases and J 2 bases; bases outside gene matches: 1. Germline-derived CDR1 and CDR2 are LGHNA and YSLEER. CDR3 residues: CASSQEGLAGPYEQYF. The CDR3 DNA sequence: TGCGCCAGCAGCCAAGAGGGACTAGCGGGGCCCTACGAGCAGTACTTC.

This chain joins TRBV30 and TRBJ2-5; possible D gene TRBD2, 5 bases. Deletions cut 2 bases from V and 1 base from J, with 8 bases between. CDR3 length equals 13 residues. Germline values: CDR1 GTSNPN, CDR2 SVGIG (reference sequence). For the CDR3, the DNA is TGTGCCTGGAGTAGGGAGATCCAAGAGACCCAGTACTTC. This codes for CAWSREIQETQYF.

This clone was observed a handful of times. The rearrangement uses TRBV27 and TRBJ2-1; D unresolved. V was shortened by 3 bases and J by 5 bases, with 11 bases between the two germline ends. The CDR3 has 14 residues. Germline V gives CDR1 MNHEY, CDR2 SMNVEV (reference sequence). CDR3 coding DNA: TGTGCCAGCAGTTTGATGGGCAACCACAATGAGCAGTTCTTC. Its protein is CASSLMGNHNEQFF.

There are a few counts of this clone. The CDR3, as DNA: TGTGCCAGCAGCCCCATGAGCTCGGACGAGCAGTACTTC. Protein: CASSPMSSDEQYF. The V call is TRBV7-9, the J call TRBJ2-7; D is unclear. The germline gives CDR1 SEHNR, CDR2 FQNEAQ (reference sequence). With 5 bases removed from V and 5 bases from J, the gap between germline ends came to 13 bases. The CDR3 loop spans 13 amino acids.

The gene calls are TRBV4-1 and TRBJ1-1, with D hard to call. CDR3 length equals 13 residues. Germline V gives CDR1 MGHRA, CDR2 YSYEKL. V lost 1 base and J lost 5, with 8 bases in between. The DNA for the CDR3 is TGCGCCAGCAGCCAAGCGTTTGAGACTGAAGCTTTCTTT. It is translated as CASSQAFETEAFF.

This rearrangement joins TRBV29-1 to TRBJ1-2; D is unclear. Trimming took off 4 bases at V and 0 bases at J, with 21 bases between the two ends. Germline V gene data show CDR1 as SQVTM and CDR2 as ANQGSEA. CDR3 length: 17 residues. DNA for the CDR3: TGCAGCGTTGGGAGCCCCCTTGAGTACGCCCCTAACTATGGCTACACCTTC. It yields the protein CSVGSPLEYAPNYGYTF.

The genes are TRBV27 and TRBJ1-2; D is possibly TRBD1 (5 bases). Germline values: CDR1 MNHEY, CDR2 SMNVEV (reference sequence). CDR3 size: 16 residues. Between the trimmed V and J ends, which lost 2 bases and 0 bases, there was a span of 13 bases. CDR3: CASSLRDPGANYGYTF. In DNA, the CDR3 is TGTGCCAGCAGTTTAAGGGACCCGGGCGCTAACTATGGCTACACCTTC.

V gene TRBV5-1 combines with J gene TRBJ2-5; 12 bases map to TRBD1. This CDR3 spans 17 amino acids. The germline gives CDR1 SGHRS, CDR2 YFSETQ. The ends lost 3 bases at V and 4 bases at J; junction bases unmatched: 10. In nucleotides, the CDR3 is TGCGCCAGCAGCTCCGGGACAGGGGGCGAGGTGGGAGAGACCCAGTACTTC. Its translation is CASSSGTGGEVGETQYF.

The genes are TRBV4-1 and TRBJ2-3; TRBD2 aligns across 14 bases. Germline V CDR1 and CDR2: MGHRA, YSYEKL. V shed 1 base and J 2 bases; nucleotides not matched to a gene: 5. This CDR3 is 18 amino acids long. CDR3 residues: CASSQVGLAGGFTDTQYF. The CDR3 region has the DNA TGCGCCAGCAGCCAAGTAGGACTAGCGGGGGGTTTCACAGATACGCAGTATTTT.

The CDR3 region is CASSLGHRGAGNTIYF. CDR3 DNA: TGTGCCAGCAGCTTAGGGCACAGGGGTGCTGGAAACACCATATATTTT. The chain employs TRBV7-9 and TRBJ1-3; TRBD1 matches at 7 bases. The CDR3 runs to 16 residues. With V trimmed by 1 base and J by 2 bases, 5 bases remained unmatched. Germline V gives CDR1 SEHNR, CDR2 FQNEAQ (reference sequence).

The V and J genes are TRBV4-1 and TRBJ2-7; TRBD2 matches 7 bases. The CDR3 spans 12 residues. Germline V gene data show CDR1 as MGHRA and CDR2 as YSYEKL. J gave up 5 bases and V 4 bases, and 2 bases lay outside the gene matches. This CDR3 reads CASSPREDEQYF. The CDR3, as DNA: TGCGCCAGCAGCCCCCGGGAGGACGAGCAGTACTTC.

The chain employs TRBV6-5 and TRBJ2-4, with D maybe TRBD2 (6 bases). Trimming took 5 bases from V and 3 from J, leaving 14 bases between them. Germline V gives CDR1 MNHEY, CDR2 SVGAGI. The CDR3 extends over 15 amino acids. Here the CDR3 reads CASSTGGTDKNIQYF. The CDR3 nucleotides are TGTGCCAGCAGTACCGGGGGAACGGACAAAAACATTCAGTACTTC.

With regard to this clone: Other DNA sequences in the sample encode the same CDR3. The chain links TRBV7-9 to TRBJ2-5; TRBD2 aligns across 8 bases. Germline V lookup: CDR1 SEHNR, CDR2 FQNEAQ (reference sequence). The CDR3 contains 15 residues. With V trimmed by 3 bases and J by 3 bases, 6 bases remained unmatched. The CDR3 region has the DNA TGTGCCAGCAGCTTCCCAACTAGCGGAGAAGAGACCCAGTACTTC. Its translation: CASSFPTSGEETQYF.

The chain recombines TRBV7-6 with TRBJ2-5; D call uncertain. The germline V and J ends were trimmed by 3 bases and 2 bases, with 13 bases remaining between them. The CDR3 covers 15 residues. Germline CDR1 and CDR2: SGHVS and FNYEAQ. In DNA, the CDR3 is TGTGCCAGCAGCTTTAGGTCGGTGATACAAGAGACCCAGTACTTC. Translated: CASSFRSVIQETQYF.

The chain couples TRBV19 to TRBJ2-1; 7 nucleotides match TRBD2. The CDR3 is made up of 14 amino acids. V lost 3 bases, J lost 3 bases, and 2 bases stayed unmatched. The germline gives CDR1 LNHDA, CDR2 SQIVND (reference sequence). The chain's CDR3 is CASSIGGGYNEQFF. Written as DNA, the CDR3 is TGTGCCAGTAGTATCGGCGGGGGCTACAATGAGCAGTTCTTC.

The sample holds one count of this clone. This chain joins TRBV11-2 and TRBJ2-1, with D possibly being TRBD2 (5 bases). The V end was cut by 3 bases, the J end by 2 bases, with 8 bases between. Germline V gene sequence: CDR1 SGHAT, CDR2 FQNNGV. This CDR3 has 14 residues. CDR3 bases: TGTGCCAGCAGCTTCCGGGATCCCTACAATGAGCAGTTCTTC. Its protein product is CASSFRDPYNEQFF.